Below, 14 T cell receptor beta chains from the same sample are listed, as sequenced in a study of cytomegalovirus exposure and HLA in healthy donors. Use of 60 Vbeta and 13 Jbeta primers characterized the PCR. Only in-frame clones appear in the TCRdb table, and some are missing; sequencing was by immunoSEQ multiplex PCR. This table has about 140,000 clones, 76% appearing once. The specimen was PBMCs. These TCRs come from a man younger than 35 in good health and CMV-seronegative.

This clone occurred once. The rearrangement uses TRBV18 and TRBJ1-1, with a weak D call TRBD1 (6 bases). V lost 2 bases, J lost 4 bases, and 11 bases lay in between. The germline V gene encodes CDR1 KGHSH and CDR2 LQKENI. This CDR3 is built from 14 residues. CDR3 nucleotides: TGTGCCAGCTCACCAGGACAGATGAGCACTGAAGCTTTCTTT. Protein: CASSPGQMSTEAFF.

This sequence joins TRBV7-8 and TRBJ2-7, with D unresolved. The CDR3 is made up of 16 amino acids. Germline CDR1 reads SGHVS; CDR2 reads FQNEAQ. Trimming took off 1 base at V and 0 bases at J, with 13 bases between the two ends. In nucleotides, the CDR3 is TGTGCCAGCAGCTTAGGTAGTGGCGGTCACTCCTACGAGCAGTACTTC. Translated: CASSLGSGGHSYEQYF.

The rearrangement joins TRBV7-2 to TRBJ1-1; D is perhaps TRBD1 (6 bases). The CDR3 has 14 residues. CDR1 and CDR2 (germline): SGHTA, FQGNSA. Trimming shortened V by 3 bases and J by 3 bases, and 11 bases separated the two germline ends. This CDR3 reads CASSLYRVDTEAFF. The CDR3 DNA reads TGTGCCAGCAGCTTGTACAGGGTTGACACTGAAGCTTTCTTT.

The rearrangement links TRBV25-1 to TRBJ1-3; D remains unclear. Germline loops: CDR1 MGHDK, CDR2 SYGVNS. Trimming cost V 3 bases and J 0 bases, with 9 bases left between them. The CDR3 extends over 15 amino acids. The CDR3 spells CASSDSRSSGNTIYF. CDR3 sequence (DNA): TGTGCCAGCAGTGATTCCCGTAGCTCTGGAAACACCATATATTTT.

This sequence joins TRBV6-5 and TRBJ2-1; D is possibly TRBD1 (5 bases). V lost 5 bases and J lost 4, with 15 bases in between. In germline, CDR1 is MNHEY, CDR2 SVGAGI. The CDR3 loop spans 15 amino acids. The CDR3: CASSTQSTAYNEQFF. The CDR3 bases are TGTGCCAGCAGTACCCAATCGACAGCATACAATGAGCAGTTCTTC.

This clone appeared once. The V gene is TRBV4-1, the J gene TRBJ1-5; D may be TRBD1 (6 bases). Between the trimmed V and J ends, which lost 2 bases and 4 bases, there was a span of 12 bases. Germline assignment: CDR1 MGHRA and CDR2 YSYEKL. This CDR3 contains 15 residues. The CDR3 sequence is CASSQRTVLNQPQHF. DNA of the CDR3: TGCGCCAGCAGCCAAAGGACAGTTTTAAATCAGCCCCAGCATTTT.

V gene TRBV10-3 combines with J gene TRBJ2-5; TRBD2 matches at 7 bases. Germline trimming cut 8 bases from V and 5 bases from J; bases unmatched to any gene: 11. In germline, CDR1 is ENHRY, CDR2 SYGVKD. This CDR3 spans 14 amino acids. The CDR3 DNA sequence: TGTGCCATCGCCCACCCGACTAGCAGGGAGACCCAGTACTTC. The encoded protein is CAIAHPTSRETQYF.

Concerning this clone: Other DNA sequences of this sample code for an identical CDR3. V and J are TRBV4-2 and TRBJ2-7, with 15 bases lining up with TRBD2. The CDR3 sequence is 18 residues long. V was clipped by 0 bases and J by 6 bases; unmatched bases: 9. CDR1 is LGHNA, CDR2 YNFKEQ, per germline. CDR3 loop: CASSQEAGLAGGKGEQYF. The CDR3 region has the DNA TGTGCCAGCAGCCAAGAGGCCGGACTAGCGGGAGGGAAGGGCGAGCAGTACTTC.

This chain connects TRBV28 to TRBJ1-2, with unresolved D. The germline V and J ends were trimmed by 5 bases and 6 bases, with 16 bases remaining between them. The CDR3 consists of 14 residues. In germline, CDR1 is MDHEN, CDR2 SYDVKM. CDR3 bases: TGTGCCAGCAGTCCACCAGGCGCTCTGGATGGCTACACCTTC. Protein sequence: CASSPPGALDGYTF.

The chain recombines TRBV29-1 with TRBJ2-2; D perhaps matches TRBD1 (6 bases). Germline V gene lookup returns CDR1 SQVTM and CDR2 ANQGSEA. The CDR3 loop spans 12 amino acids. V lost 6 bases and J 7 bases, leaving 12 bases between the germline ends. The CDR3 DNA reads TGCAGCGTCCGAACAGGGTACGGGGAGCTGTTTTTT. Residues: CSVRTGYGELFF.

CDR3 sequence: CASSYTTGEAFF. The CDR3 region has the DNA TGTGCCAGCAGTTACACGACAGGAGAAGCTTTCTTT. V is TRBV6-5 and J is TRBJ1-1; maybe TRBD1 (6 bases). CDR3 length equals 12 residues. CDR1 MNHEY and CDR2 SVGAGI come from the germline V gene. Trimming took off 2 bases at V and 8 bases at J, with 9 bases between the two ends.

The DNA of the CDR3 is TGCGCCAGCAGCTTAAGGACGGAGGGCCCGTACGAGCAGTACTTC. This gives the protein CASSLRTEGPYEQYF. The chain has TRBV5-1 and TRBJ2-7, with D possibly being TRBD2 (6 bases). Germline V gene lookup returns CDR1 SGHRS and CDR2 YFSETQ. The CDR3 consists of 15 residues. The germline V and J ends were trimmed by 2 bases and 4 bases, with 16 bases remaining between them.

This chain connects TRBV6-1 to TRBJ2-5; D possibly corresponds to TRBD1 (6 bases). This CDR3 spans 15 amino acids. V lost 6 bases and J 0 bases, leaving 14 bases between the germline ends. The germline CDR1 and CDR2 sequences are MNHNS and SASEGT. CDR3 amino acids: CASSEPRDNQETQYF. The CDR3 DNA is TGTGCCAGCAGCGAACCTCGGGACAACCAAGAGACCCAGTACTTC.

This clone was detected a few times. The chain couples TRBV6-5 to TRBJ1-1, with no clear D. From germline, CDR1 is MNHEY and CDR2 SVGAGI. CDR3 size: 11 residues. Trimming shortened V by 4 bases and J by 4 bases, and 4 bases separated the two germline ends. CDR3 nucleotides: TGTGCCAGCAGTTCCGGCACTGAAGCTTTCTTT. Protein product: CASSSGTEAFF.